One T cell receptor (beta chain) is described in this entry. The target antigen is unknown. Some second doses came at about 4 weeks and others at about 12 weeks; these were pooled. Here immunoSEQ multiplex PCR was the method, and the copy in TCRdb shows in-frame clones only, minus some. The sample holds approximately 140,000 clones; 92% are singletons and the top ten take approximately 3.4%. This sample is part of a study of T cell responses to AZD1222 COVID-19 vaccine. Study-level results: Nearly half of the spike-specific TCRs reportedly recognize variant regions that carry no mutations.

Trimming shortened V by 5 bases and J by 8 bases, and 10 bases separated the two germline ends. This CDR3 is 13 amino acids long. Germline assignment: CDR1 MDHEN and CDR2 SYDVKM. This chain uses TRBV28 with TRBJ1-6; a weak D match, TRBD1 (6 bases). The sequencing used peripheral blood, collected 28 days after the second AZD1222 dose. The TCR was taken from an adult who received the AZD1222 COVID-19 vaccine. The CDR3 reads CASSTRQDSPLHF. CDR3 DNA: TGTGCCAGCAGTACTCGACAGGATTCACCCCTCCACTTT.